This TCR beta chain originates from a study of T cells in Graves' hyperthyroidism and ophthalmopathy. The CDR3 sequence is 14 residues long. The germline V gene has CDR1 SGHTA and CDR2 FQGNSA. RNA transcripts were the template for amplifying TCR beta CDR3 regions. The HTBI set primed first-round TCR CDR3 RT-PCR. TCRdb called the multiplex PCR reads again in MiXCR, with one record for every CDR3 protein. The sample contains some 490,000 distinct CDR3 sequences, 20% to 25% of which appear only once. Study outcomes and limitations: Researchers found most expanded thyroid clonotypes above 0.001 in blood as well. Model output signaled ophthalmopathy a median around 6.9 months ahead of onset.

Note on this clonotype: Its antigen remains unknown. The germline gene is not matched at one end of the junction; a read error may be the cause.

Each ophthalmopathy patient scored at least 3 on the Clinical Activity Score and at least 4 on NOSPECS grade, with duration under 3 months. Sequenced input: blood. This receptor was identified in a woman aged 70-85 years with Graves' ophthalmopathy. The V call is TRBV7-2, the J call TRBJ2-7; 7 bases are a match to TRBD2. The CDR3 coding sequence is TGTGCCAGCAGCTCGGCTAGCGGTACCTACGAGCGGTACTTC. Translated: CASSSASGTYERYF.